These 3 T cell receptor beta chains share one sample of origin, sequenced in a study of blood T cell repertoires in COVID-19. Produced via immunoSEQ multiplex PCR; TCRdb's table is partial and in-frame only. The table has fewer than 30,000 clones, 90% to 95% seen once. Sequencing was performed on peripheral blood. The receptors stem from a woman between 65 and 79 years old with COVID-19, enrolled during active disease.

This sequence joins TRBV7-3 and TRBJ2-3, with TRBD2 as a possible D gene (5 bases). Germline lookup yields CDR1 SGHTA and CDR2 FQGTGA. CDR3 length: 15 residues. With 5 bases removed from V and 2 bases from J, the gap between germline ends came to 14 bases. This CDR3 reads CASSPDSRPTDTQYF. DNA of the CDR3: TGTGCCAGCAGCCCGGACTCCCGGCCCACAGATACGCAGTATTTT.

The chain uses TRBV7-9 and TRBJ2-7; TRBD1 might be the D (6 bases). The germline V and J ends were trimmed by 5 bases and 1 base, with 15 bases remaining between them. Germline values: CDR1 SEHNR, CDR2 FQNEAQ (reference sequence). The length of the CDR3 is 15 residues. CDR3 residues: CASSPTGQNSYEQYF. DNA of the CDR3: TGTGCCAGCAGCCCCACCGGACAGAATTCCTACGAGCAGTACTTC.

This sequence joins TRBV4-2 and TRBJ1-2; possibly TRBD1 for D (5 bases). The CDR3 covers 16 residues. The germline V gene encodes CDR1 LGHNA and CDR2 YNFKEQ. V was cut by 0 bases and J by 0 bases, with 11 bases left in between. The CDR3 DNA reads TGTGCCAGCAGCCAAGAAACGGACATTTCTAACTATGGCTACACCTTC. Amino acid sequence: CASSQETDISNYGYTF.